Listed below are T cell receptor beta chains from one sample, sequenced in a study of T cell changes during pregnancy in multiple sclerosis. Sequencing used immunoSEQ multiplex PCR; TCRdb keeps in-frame clones, though not all of them. The data show tens of thousands of clones, approximately 89% seen once. The input for sequencing was CD4+ T cells from peripheral blood mononuclear cells, taken after pregnancy. The receptor set was obtained from a female donor in good health, enrolled as a control in a pregnancy study. CDR3s include the opening cysteine and the closing phenylalanine or tryptophan. The order of the fields is J gene, clone size, D gene, V gene, CDR3 DNA, CDR3 protein. The D gene is left open where the match is weak. Clone sizes are given selectively: once, few, many, or a class where the clone is expanded.

J gene: TRBJ2-7
clone size: NA
D gene: TRBD1
V gene: TRBV6-5
CDR3 DNA: TGTGCCAGCAGATCCCCAGGGGGCTCCTACGAGCAGTACTTC
CDR3 protein: CASRSPGGSYEQYF

J gene: TRBJ1-5
clone size: NA
D gene: NA
V gene: TRBV7-3
CDR3 DNA: TGTGCCAGCAGCTTAACGTTCAGGGGCAATCAGCCCCAGCATTTT
CDR3 protein: CASSLTFRGNQPQHF

J gene: TRBJ2-1
clone size: NA
D gene: NA
V gene: TRBV28
CDR3 DNA: TGTGCCAGCAGTTTATCTGGGCAGGGTCATCGGGAGCAGTTCTTC
CDR3 protein: CASSLSGQGHREQFF

J gene: TRBJ2-1
clone size: NA
D gene: TRBD2
V gene: TRBV5-1
CDR3 DNA: TGCGCCAGCAGCTCGTTAGCGGGACTGAACAATGAGCAGTTCTTC
CDR3 protein: CASSSLAGLNNEQFF

J gene: TRBJ1-1
clone size: once
D gene: NA
V gene: TRBV15
CDR3 DNA: TGTGCCACCAGCAGAGGAGCAGGGTACGCTGAAGCTTTCTTT
CDR3 protein: CATSRGAGYAEAFF

J gene: TRBJ1-1
clone size: NA
D gene: NA
V gene: TRBV7-2
CDR3 DNA: TGTGCCAGCAGTTTACCGGTCGGAGTGGTGAACACTGAAGCTTTCTTT
CDR3 protein: CASSLPVGVVNTEAFF

J gene: TRBJ1-2
clone size: once
D gene: NA
V gene: TRBV29-1
CDR3 DNA: TGCAGCGTTGCGGGGGGTCCTAACTATGGCTACACCTTC
CDR3 protein: CSVAGGPNYGYTF

J gene: TRBJ2-6
clone size: NA
D gene: NA
V gene: TRBV27
CDR3 DNA: TGTGCCAGCAGTTTAGAGGCGCTCCAATCTGGGGCCAACGTCCTGACTTTC
CDR3 protein: CASSLEALQSGANVLTF

J gene: TRBJ2-1
clone size: NA
D gene: TRBD2
V gene: TRBV7-2
CDR3 DNA: TGTGCCAGCAATCTAGCGGGGTTTTTCGATGAGCAGTTCTTC
CDR3 protein: CASNLAGFFDEQFF

J gene: TRBJ1-2
clone size: NA
D gene: NA
V gene: TRBV18
CDR3 DNA: TGTGCCAGCTCCAAAGAGTCGCCGGGACTTGGAGAGGGAGGCTACACCTTC
CDR3 protein: CASSKESPGLGEGGYTF

J gene: TRBJ2-7
clone size: once
D gene: TRBD1
V gene: TRBV7-7
CDR3 DNA: TGTGCTAGCAGCTCCGGGACAGGGGACTCCTACGAGCAGTACTTC
CDR3 protein: CASSSGTGDSYEQYF

J gene: TRBJ2-5
clone size: NA
D gene: NA
V gene: TRBV6-5
CDR3 DNA: TGTGCCAGCAAGGGCGGGATAGAGACCCAGTACTTC
CDR3 protein: CASKGGIETQYF

J gene: TRBJ2-5
clone size: NA
D gene: NA
V gene: TRBV11-3
CDR3 DNA: TGTGCCAGCAGCGGAACAGGGCGGGAGACCCAGTACTTC
CDR3 protein: CASSGTGRETQYF

J gene: TRBJ1-2
clone size: NA
D gene: NA
V gene: TRBV7-9
CDR3 DNA: TGTGCCAGCAGCTTTGGGGGGTCGGGCCTGGCTAACTATGGCTACACCTTC
CDR3 protein: CASSFGGSGLANYGYTF

J gene: TRBJ1-5
clone size: NA
D gene: NA
V gene: TRBV10-2
CDR3 DNA: TGCGCCAGCAGTGAGTCGCAGGTCGAACAGCCCCAGCATTTT
CDR3 protein: CASSESQVEQPQHF

J gene: TRBJ1-2
clone size: NA
D gene: TRBD1
V gene: TRBV30
CDR3 DNA: TGTGCCTGGAGCGCAGGGGGCAGGGACGGCTACACCTTC
CDR3 protein: CAWSAGGRDGYTF

J gene: TRBJ2-3
clone size: NA
D gene: NA
V gene: TRBV7-2
CDR3 DNA: TGTGCCAGCAGCCTTAGCTCGGTCGGCACAGATACGCAGTATTTT
CDR3 protein: CASSLSSVGTDTQYF

J gene: TRBJ1-1
clone size: NA
D gene: TRBD1
V gene: TRBV11-2
CDR3 DNA: TGTGCCAGCAGCTTATCGAGGGGGCGCGGGAACACTGAAGCTTTCTTT
CDR3 protein: CASSLSRGRGNTEAFF

J gene: TRBJ1-3
clone size: NA
D gene: NA
V gene: TRBV12-5
CDR3 DNA: TGTGCTAGTGGTTTGGGCAGGGTGGCTGGAAACACCATATATTTT
CDR3 protein: CASGLGRVAGNTIYF

J gene: TRBJ2-2
clone size: once
D gene: TRBD1
V gene: TRBV9
CDR3 DNA: TGTGCCAGCAGAGGTCCCGGGACAGGGACCGGGGAGCTGTTTTTT
CDR3 protein: CASRGPGTGTGELFF

J gene: TRBJ1-6
clone size: NA
D gene: TRBD1
V gene: TRBV7-9
CDR3 DNA: TGTGCCAGCAGCCCACCATCGGGACAGGCAAATTCACCCCTCCACTTT
CDR3 protein: CASSPPSGQANSPLHF

J gene: TRBJ2-5
clone size: NA
D gene: TRBD2
V gene: TRBV7-7
CDR3 DNA: TGTGCCAGCAGTCCGACTAGCGGGGGGCAGGAGACCCAGTACTTC
CDR3 protein: CASSPTSGGQETQYF

J gene: TRBJ2-3
clone size: NA
D gene: NA
V gene: TRBV14
CDR3 DNA: TGTGCCAGCAGCCAACTCCCAGATACGCAGTATTTT
CDR3 protein: CASSQLPDTQYF

J gene: TRBJ1-2
clone size: NA
D gene: TRBD1
V gene: TRBV28
CDR3 DNA: TGTGCCAGCAGACCCGGGACAGGGACCGCTCGGCGGGGCTACACCTTC
CDR3 protein: CASRPGTGTARRGYTF

J gene: TRBJ2-7
clone size: NA
D gene: NA
V gene: TRBV7-2
CDR3 DNA: TGTGCCAGCAGCTTAGGGGGGGGCGCCCACGAGCAGTACTTC
CDR3 protein: CASSLGGGAHEQYF

J gene: TRBJ1-2
clone size: NA
D gene: TRBD1
V gene: TRBV18
CDR3 DNA: TGTGCCAGCTCACCCGAGACAGGGGGTGTCTATGGCTACACCTTC
CDR3 protein: CASSPETGGVYGYTF

J gene: TRBJ1-1
clone size: NA
D gene: TRBD1
V gene: TRBV19
CDR3 DNA: TGTGCCAGTAGTATCTACGACAGGGTCCCTGAAGCTTTCTTT
CDR3 protein: CASSIYDRVPEAFF

J gene: TRBJ1-2
clone size: NA
D gene: NA
V gene: TRBV19
CDR3 DNA: TGTGCCAGTAGCTTAGTCCAGGGCGAGTATCCCTATGGCTACACCTTC
CDR3 protein: CASSLVQGEYPYGYTF

J gene: TRBJ2-5
clone size: NA
D gene: TRBD2
V gene: TRBV11-2
CDR3 DNA: TGTGCCAGCAGCTTAGATCTAGCTAGCGGGGTGCAAGAGACCCAGTACTTC
CDR3 protein: CASSLDLASGVQETQYF

J gene: TRBJ1-5
clone size: NA
D gene: NA
V gene: TRBV7-2
CDR3 DNA: TGTGCCAGCAGCCCACACCGGGGGGGCCGCCTCAATCAGCCCCAGCATTTT
CDR3 protein: CASSPHRGGRLNQPQHF

J gene: TRBJ2-5
clone size: NA
D gene: NA
V gene: TRBV20-1
CDR3 DNA: TGCAGTGCACGTGCTGGCGAGACCCAGTACTTC
CDR3 protein: CSARAGETQYF

J gene: TRBJ1-6
clone size: NA
D gene: NA
V gene: TRBV18
CDR3 DNA: TGTGCCAGCTCGATCCGAAACCGGGACACCGATAATTCACCCCTCCACTTT
CDR3 protein: CASSIRNRDTDNSPLHF

J gene: TRBJ2-7
clone size: NA
D gene: TRBD1
V gene: TRBV5-1
CDR3 DNA: TGCGCCAGCAGCTACCCGGACAGGGGAGGCTACGAGCAGTACTTC
CDR3 protein: CASSYPDRGGYEQYF

J gene: TRBJ2-3
clone size: NA
D gene: NA
V gene: TRBV27
CDR3 DNA: TGTGCCAGCAGTCCCGCCCGACAGAGCACAGATACGCAGTATTTT
CDR3 protein: CASSPARQSTDTQYF

J gene: TRBJ1-4
clone size: NA
D gene: TRBD1
V gene: TRBV4-3
CDR3 DNA: TGCGCCAGCAGCCAAGTTCGGACAGGGGAGGGGGAAAAACTGTTTTTT
CDR3 protein: CASSQVRTGEGEKLFF

J gene: TRBJ2-4
clone size: NA
D gene: TRBD2
V gene: TRBV5-8
CDR3 DNA: TGTGCCAGCAGCTTAAGCGGGGGAGGACCCAAAAACATTCAGTACTTC
CDR3 protein: CASSLSGGGPKNIQYF

J gene: TRBJ1-1
clone size: NA
D gene: NA
V gene: TRBV2
CDR3 DNA: TGTGCCAGCAGTGAAGTTGGAGGTGGCACTGAAGCTTTCTTT
CDR3 protein: CASSEVGGGTEAFF

J gene: TRBJ2-5
clone size: NA
D gene: NA
V gene: TRBV7-9
CDR3 DNA: TGTGCCAGCAGACCGAAATTCTGGACACCTACACAAGAGACCCAGTACTTC
CDR3 protein: CASRPKFWTPTQETQYF

J gene: TRBJ2-7
clone size: NA
D gene: NA
V gene: TRBV9
CDR3 DNA: TGTGCCAGCAGCGTAGGGGCGTTAGGGGGCGAGCAGTACTTC
CDR3 protein: CASSVGALGGEQYF

J gene: TRBJ2-1
clone size: NA
D gene: TRBD2
V gene: TRBV30
CDR3 DNA: TGTGCCTGGAGTGTACCCAACAGCGGGGGTTACAATGAGCAGTTCTTC
CDR3 protein: CAWSVPNSGGYNEQFF

J gene: TRBJ1-6
clone size: NA
D gene: NA
V gene: TRBV6-6
CDR3 DNA: TGTGCCAGCAGTGCAGGGATAGGCCTAATAGGGTCACCCCTCCACTTT
CDR3 protein: CASSAGIGLIGSPLHF

J gene: TRBJ1-1
clone size: few
D gene: TRBD1
V gene: TRBV6-5
CDR3 DNA: TGTGCCAGCAGTCCTCAACAGGGGATGAACACTGAAGCTTTCTTT
CDR3 protein: CASSPQQGMNTEAFF

J gene: TRBJ2-6
clone size: few
D gene: NA
V gene: TRBV28
CDR3 DNA: TGTGCCAGCGTTCCAGGCGAATCCTCTGGGGCCAACGTCCTGACTTTC
CDR3 protein: CASVPGESSGANVLTF

J gene: TRBJ2-7
clone size: NA
D gene: NA
V gene: TRBV5-6
CDR3 DNA: TGTGCCAGCAGCTCGAACCGGGACTCCCTCTACGAGCAGTACTTC
CDR3 protein: CASSSNRDSLYEQYF

J gene: TRBJ1-1
clone size: NA
D gene: NA
V gene: TRBV6-1
CDR3 DNA: TGTGCCAGCAGTGCCATAGTGGGGCGGGAGAACTACCCTCGGAACACTGAAGCTTTCTTT
CDR3 protein: CASSAIVGRENYPRNTEAFF

J gene: TRBJ1-1
clone size: once
D gene: NA
V gene: TRBV5-1
CDR3 DNA: TGCGCCAGCAGCTTGGAACGGGTGAACACTGAAGCTTTCTTT
CDR3 protein: CASSLERVNTEAFF

J gene: TRBJ1-4
clone size: NA
D gene: NA
V gene: TRBV4-3
CDR3 DNA: TGCGCCAGCAGCCCAGGTCGGGGGAGTGAAAAACTGTTTTTT
CDR3 protein: CASSPGRGSEKLFF

J gene: TRBJ1-6
clone size: NA
D gene: TRBD1
V gene: TRBV6-1
CDR3 DNA: TGTGCCAGCAGTTTTGGGACAGGGCCTAATTCACCCCTCCACTTT
CDR3 protein: CASSFGTGPNSPLHF

J gene: TRBJ1-5
clone size: NA
D gene: NA
V gene: TRBV19
CDR3 DNA: TGTGCCAGTAGCGCTGGGGCTATCAATCAGCCCCAGCATTTT
CDR3 protein: CASSAGAINQPQHF

J gene: TRBJ1-3
clone size: few
D gene: TRBD1
V gene: TRBV30
CDR3 DNA: TGTGCCTGGTCTGCGACAGGGCCGGGAAACACCATATATTTT
CDR3 protein: CAWSATGPGNTIYF

J gene: TRBJ2-7
clone size: NA
D gene: TRBD2
V gene: TRBV6-1
CDR3 DNA: TGTGCCAGCAGTGATAGACTAGCGGGCGAGCAGTACTTC
CDR3 protein: CASSDRLAGEQYF

J gene: TRBJ2-1
clone size: NA
D gene: TRBD1
V gene: TRBV25-1
CDR3 DNA: TGTGCCAGCTGCGACAGGGGGTATGAGCAGTTCTTC
CDR3 protein: CASCDRGYEQFF

J gene: TRBJ1-2
clone size: NA
D gene: TRBD1
V gene: TRBV29-1
CDR3 DNA: TGCAGCGTCGGACAGGGGCCCCTCGGCGGCTACACCTTC
CDR3 protein: CSVGQGPLGGYTF

J gene: TRBJ2-2
clone size: NA
D gene: TRBD1
V gene: TRBV18
CDR3 DNA: TGTGCCAGCTCACCGGGACAGGCTAACACCGGGGAGCTGTTTTTT
CDR3 protein: CASSPGQANTGELFF

J gene: TRBJ2-5
clone size: NA
D gene: TRBD2
V gene: TRBV7-2
CDR3 DNA: TGTGCCAGCAGCCGCTCCCGGACTAGCGGGGAAGAGACCCAGTACTTC
CDR3 protein: CASSRSRTSGEETQYF

J gene: TRBJ2-3
clone size: NA
D gene: TRBD2
V gene: TRBV5-1
CDR3 DNA: TGCGCCAGCAGCTGGACCGTCAGCGGGAGCCCGCAAGATACGCAGTATTTT
CDR3 protein: CASSWTVSGSPQDTQYF

J gene: TRBJ2-5
clone size: NA
D gene: NA
V gene: TRBV28
CDR3 DNA: TGTGCCAGCAGTTTAATAACAGGACAAGAGACCCAGTACTTC
CDR3 protein: CASSLITGQETQYF

J gene: TRBJ1-6
clone size: NA
D gene: TRBD1
V gene: TRBV9
CDR3 DNA: TGTGCCAGCAGCCCTCCCGGCAGGGGGAATTCACCCCTCCACTTT
CDR3 protein: CASSPPGRGNSPLHF

J gene: TRBJ2-1
clone size: NA
D gene: NA
V gene: TRBV4-3
CDR3 DNA: TGCGCCAGCAGCCAAGACCGGGGGAGCTCCTACAATGAGCAGTTCTTC
CDR3 protein: CASSQDRGSSYNEQFF

J gene: TRBJ2-3
clone size: NA
D gene: TRBD1
V gene: TRBV6-1
CDR3 DNA: TGTGCCAGCAGTGAAACCAAAAGGACAGGTAGCACAGATACGCAGTATTTT
CDR3 protein: CASSETKRTGSTDTQYF